A selection of T cell receptor gamma chains follows, all from one sample in a study of gamma-delta chains in newborns, infants, children. TCRdb re-called the reads through CATT. Of about 1,200 gamma-chain clones listed, around 2.3% are singletons. The sample was blood. Every receptor here comes from a child who was a newborn, infant or young child, either healthy, febrile or measles-vaccinated (not recorded which). Each CDR3 is given with its conserved first and last residue. For some rows the clone size is stated as once, few or many, or as a class when expanded; others skip it.

clone size,J gene,V gene,CDR3 DNA,CDR3 protein
large,TRGJ1/TRGJ2,TRGV9,TGTGCCTTGTGGGAGGAAATCCCGAATTATTATAAGAAACTCTTT,CALWEEIPNYYKKLF
large,TRGJ1/TRGJ2,TRGV9,TGTGCCTTGTGGGAGGTGCCTTATAAGAAACTCTTT,CALWEVPYKKLF
large,TRGJP,TRGV9,TGTGCCTTGTGGGAGGACCAAGAGTTGGGCAAAAAAATCAAGGTATTT,CALWEDQELGKKIKVF
large,TRGJP,TRGV9,TGTGCCTTGTGGGAACAAAGACTGGGGTTGGGCAAAAAAATCAAGGTATTT,CALWEQRLGLGKKIKVF
large,TRGJP1,TRGV9,TGTGCCTTGTGGGAGGTGCAATGGTTCAAGATATTT,CALWEVQWFKIF
medium-sized,TRGJ1/TRGJ2,TRGV3,TGTGCCACCTGGGACTCGAATTATTATAAGAAACTCTTT,CATWDSNYYKKLF
large,TRGJ1/TRGJ2,TRGV2,TGTGCCACCTGGGACGGGCAGGTTAAGAAACTCTTT,CATWDGQVKKLF
.,TRGJP1,TRGV9,TGTGCCTTGTGGGAGAAATATACCACTGGTTGGTTCAAGATATTT,CALWEKYTTGWFKIF
large,TRGJP,TRGV9,TGTGCCTTGTGGGAGCAAAAAGAGTTGGGCAAAAAAATCAAGGTATTT,CALWEQKELGKKIKVF
large,TRGJP,TRGV9,TGTGCCTTGTGGGAGGGACAAGAGTTGGGCAAAAAAATCAAGGTATTT,CALWEGQELGKKIKVF
few,TRGJP1,TRGV8,TGTGCCGCCCGGGATACCACCGGTTGGTTCAAGATATTT,CAARDTTGWFKIF
large,TRGJP2,TRGV3,TGTGCCACCTGGAGTAGTGATTGGATCAAGACGTTT,CATWSSDWIKTF
large,TRGJ1/TRGJ2,TRGV2,TGTGCCACCTGGGACGGATATTATAAGAAACTCTTT,CATWDGYYKKLF
large,TRGJ1/TRGJ2,TRGV2,TGTGCCACCTGGGACCGGCCGAATTATTATAAGAAACTCTTT,CATWDRPNYYKKLF
.,TRGJP1,TRGV8,TGTGCCACCTGGTCCTATACCACTGGTTGGTTCAAGATATTT,CATWSYTTGWFKIF
large,TRGJ1/TRGJ2,TRGV8,TGTGCCACCTGGGACTCCGCTTATAAGAAACTCTTT,CATWDSAYKKLF
.,TRGJ1/TRGJ2,TRGV2,TGTGCCACCTGGGACGGAGGGAAGAAACTCTTT,CATWDGGKKLF
few,TRGJ1/TRGJ2,TRGV9,TGTGCCTTGTGGGAGCAGAATTATTATAAGAAACTCTTT,CALWEQNYYKKLF
large,TRGJ1/TRGJ2,TRGV8,TGTGCCACCTGGGATAGCGGCGTCCAAGATTATAAGAAACTCTTT,CATWDSGVQDYKKLF
large,TRGJ1/TRGJ2,TRGV8,TGTGCCACCTGGGTGCTCTATTATAAGAAACTCTTT,CATWVLYYKKLF
.,TRGJ1/TRGJ2,TRGV2,TGTGCACCTGGGACGGGCGGGGGTGGCTATAAGAAACTCTTT,CAPGTGGGGYKKLF
.,TRGJP,TRGV9,TGTGCCTTGTGGGACTATCAAGAGTTGGGCAAAAAAATCAAGGTATTT,CALWDYQELGKKIKVF
.,TRGJP,TRGV9,TGTGCCTTGTGGGAGGCGAAGCAGGAGTTGGGCAAAAAAATCAAGGTATTT,CALWEAKQELGKKIKVF
.,TRGJ1/TRGJ2,TRGV9,TGTGCCTTGTGGGAGTCCCCTTATTATAAGAAACTCTTT,CALWESPYYKKLF
hyperexpanded,TRGJP,TRGV9,TGTGCCTTGTGGGAGGTGCAAGAGTTGGGCAAAAAAATCAAGGTATTT,CALWEVQELGKKIKVF
medium-sized,TRGJP1,TRGV9,TGTGCCTTGTGGGAGACCTATACCACTGGTTGGTTCAAGATATTT,CALWETYTTGWFKIF
large,TRGJ1/TRGJ2,TRGV2,TGTGCCACCTGGGACGGGCTCGTGAAACTCTTT,CATWDGLVKLF
few,TRGJP,TRGV9,TGTACCTTGTGGGAGGTTCCAGAGTTGGGCAAAAAAATCAAGGTATTT,CTLWEVPELGKKIKVF
few,TRGJP2,TRGV2,TGTGCCACATGGGACGGGCCTGGTGGTGATTGGATCAAGACGTTT,CATWDGPGGDWIKTF
large,TRGJP,TRGV9,TGTGCCTTGTGGGAGTGGTATACGGAGTTGGGCAAAAAAATCAAGGTATTT,CALWEWYTELGKKIKVF
.,TRGJ1/TRGJ2,TRGV9,TGTGCCTTGTGGGAGGTGAATTATTATAAGAAACTCTTT,CALWEVNYYKKLF
large,TRGJ1/TRGJ2,TRGV8,TGTGCCACCTGGGATAGGCCGGAGAAACTCTTT,CATWDRPEKLF
large,TRGJP,TRGV9,TGTGCCTTGTGGGAGGATGAGTTGGGCAAAAAAATCAAGGTATTT,CALWEDELGKKIKVF
large,TRGJ1/TRGJ2,TRGV2,TGTGCCACCTATTATAAGAAACTCTTT,CATYYKKLF
large,TRGJ1/TRGJ2,TRGV2,TGTGCCACCTGGGACGGGCGTTATAAGAAACTCTTT,CATWDGRYKKLF
hyperexpanded,TRGJ1/TRGJ2,TRGV2,TGTGCCACCTGGGACAAGGGGTCGAAACTCTTT,CATWDKGSKLF
large,TRGJ1/TRGJ2,TRGV2,TGTGCCACCTGGGACGGGCAGGTTTCGGCAAATTATTATAAGAAACTCTTT,CATWDGQVSANYYKKLF
large,TRGJ1/TRGJ2,TRGV3,TGTGCCACCTGGATTTATTATAAGAAACTCTTT,CATWIYYKKLF
.,TRGJP,TRGV9,TGTGCCTTGTGGGAGGTGCACCAACTCCAAGATGTGGGCAAAAAAATCAAGGTATTT,CALWEVHQLQDVGKKIKVF
large,TRGJ1/TRGJ2,TRGV8,TGTGCCACCTGGGATGGACGCAAGAAACTCTTT,CATWDGRKKLF
hyperexpanded,TRGJ1/TRGJ2,TRGV2,TGTGCCACCTGGGACAGGGATTATAAGAAACTCTTT,CATWDRDYKKLF
.,TRGJP1,TRGV8,TGTGCCACCTGGGGTAGGCCTACCGCTGGTTGGTTCAAGATATTT,CATWGRPTAGWFKIF
.,TRGJP,TRGV9,TGTGCCTTGTGGGAGGTGCTCCCTCAAGAGTTGGGCAAAAAAATCAAGGTATTT,CALWEVLPQELGKKIKVF
medium-sized,TRGJP,TRGV9,TGTGCCTTGTGGGAGGTGCAGGTAGGGTTGGGCAAAAAGATCAAGGTATTT,CALWEVQVGLGKKIKVF
large,TRGJP,TRGV9,TGTGCCTTGTGGGAGGTGCAGGTAGGGTTGGGCAAAAAAATCAAGGTATTT,CALWEVQVGLGKKIKVF
large,TRGJ1/TRGJ2,TRGV8,TGTGCCACCTGGGATAGTTATAAGAAACTCTTT,CATWDSYKKLF
large,TRGJ1/TRGJ2,TRGV2,TGTGCCACCTGGGACGGGGATAAGAAACTCTTT,CATWDGDKKLF
large,TRGJ1/TRGJ2,TRGV3,TGTGCCACCTGGGACAGGTATAAGAAACTCTTT,CATWDRYKKLF
large,TRGJ1/TRGJ2,TRGV2,TGTGCCACCTGGGACGGGCGGGCGAATTATTATAAGAAACTCTTT,CATWDGRANYYKKLF
medium-sized,TRGJP,TRGV9,TGTGCCTTGTGGGAGTCTCCAGAGTTGGGCAAAAAAATCAAGGTATTT,CALWESPELGKKIKVF